The TCR beta chain described here comes from a study of identifying expanded T cells in peripheral blood. Germline CDR1 ENHRY, CDR2 SYGVKD. The ends were cut back, 6 bases at V and 4 bases at J, with 11 bases in the middle. CDR3 length equals 13 residues. Collection occurred without any documented infections or immune events in donors. General study points: Variance in clone template counts between approximately 2-week samples significantly increased with total template count across all healthy donors.

The assay was immunoSEQ multiplex PCR, and TCRdb's table has in-frame clones only and misses some. Of roughly 100,000 clones in the sample, about nine tenths were seen once. This clone is a singleton in its sample. The antigen is unknown. The receptor was derived from a person aged 18-69 years in good health. The chain uses TRBV10-3 and TRBJ2-3; tentatively, D is TRBD2 (6 bases). Sequences were obtained from blood. The CDR3 DNA sequence: TGTGCCATCAGGGACTATAGGTCAGATACGCAGTATTTT. As protein: CAIRDYRSDTQYF.